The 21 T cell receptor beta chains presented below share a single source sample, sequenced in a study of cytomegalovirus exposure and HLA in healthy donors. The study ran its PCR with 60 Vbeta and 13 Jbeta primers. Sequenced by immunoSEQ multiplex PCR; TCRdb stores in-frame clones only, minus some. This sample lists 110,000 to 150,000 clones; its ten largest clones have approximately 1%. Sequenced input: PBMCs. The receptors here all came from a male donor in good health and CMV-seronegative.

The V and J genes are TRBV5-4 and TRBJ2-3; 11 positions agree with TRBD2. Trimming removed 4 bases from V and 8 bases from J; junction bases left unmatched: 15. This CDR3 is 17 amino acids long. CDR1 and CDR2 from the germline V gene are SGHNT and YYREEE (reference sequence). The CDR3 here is CASSPPFGNSGGATQYF. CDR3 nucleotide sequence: TGTGCCAGCAGCCCTCCCTTCGGGAATAGCGGGGGGGCTACGCAGTATTTT.

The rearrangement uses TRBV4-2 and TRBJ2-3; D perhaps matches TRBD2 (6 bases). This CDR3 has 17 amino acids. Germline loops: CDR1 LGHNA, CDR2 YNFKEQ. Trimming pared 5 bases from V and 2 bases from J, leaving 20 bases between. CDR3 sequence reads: CASSEGTGTHTTDTQYF. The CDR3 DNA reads TGTGCCAGCAGCGAAGGAACCGGGACTCACACCACAGATACGCAGTATTTT.

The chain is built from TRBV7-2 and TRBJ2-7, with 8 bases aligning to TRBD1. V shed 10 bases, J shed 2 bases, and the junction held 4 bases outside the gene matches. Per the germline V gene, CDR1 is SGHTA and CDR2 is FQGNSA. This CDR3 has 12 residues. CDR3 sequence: CATDRGPYEQYF. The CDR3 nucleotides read TGTGCCACCGACAGGGGTCCCTACGAGCAGTACTTC.

The CDR3 coding sequence is TGTGCCAGCAGTTTCAATCCCCCCGGTTACGAGCAGTACTTC. This sequence encodes CASSFNPPGYEQYF. This chain links TRBV27 with TRBJ2-7; no reliable D call. Germline CDR1 reads MNHEY; CDR2 reads SMNVEV (reference sequence). V lost 3 bases, J lost 4 bases, and 13 bases lay in between. The CDR3 spans 14 residues.

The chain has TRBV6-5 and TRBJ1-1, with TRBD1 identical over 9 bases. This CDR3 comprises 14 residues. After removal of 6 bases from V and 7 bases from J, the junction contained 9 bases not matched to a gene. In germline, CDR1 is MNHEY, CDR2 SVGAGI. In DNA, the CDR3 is TGTGCCAGCAGAGAAAACCGGGACAGGGTTGAAGCTTTCTTT. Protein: CASRENRDRVEAFF.

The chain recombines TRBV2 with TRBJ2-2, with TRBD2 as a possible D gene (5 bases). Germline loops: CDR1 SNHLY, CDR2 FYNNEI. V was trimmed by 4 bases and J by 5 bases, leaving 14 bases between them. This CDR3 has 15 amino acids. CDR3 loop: CASSARERGTGELFF. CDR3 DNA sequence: TGTGCCAGCAGTGCACGGGAAAGAGGGACCGGGGAGCTGTTTTTT.

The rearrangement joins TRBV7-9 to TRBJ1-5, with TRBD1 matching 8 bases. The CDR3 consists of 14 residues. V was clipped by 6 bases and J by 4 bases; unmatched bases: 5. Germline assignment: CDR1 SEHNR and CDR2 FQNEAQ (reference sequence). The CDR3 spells CASSIQGANQPQHF. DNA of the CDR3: TGTGCCAGCAGTATCCAGGGGGCGAATCAGCCCCAGCATTTT.

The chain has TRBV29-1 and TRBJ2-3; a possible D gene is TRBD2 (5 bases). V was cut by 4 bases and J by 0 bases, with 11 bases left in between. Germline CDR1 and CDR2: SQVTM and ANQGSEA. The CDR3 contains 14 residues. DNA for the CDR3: TGCAGCGTTGTTGTAGGACTGAGCACAGATACGCAGTATTTT. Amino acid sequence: CSVVVGLSTDTQYF.

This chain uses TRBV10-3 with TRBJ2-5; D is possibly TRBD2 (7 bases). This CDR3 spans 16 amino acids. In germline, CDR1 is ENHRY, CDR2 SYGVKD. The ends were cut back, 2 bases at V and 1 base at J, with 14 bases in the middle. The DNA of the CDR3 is TGTGCCATCAGTGAGAGGCGGGGGCAGCCCCAAGAGACCCAGTACTTC. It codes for CAISERRGQPQETQYF.

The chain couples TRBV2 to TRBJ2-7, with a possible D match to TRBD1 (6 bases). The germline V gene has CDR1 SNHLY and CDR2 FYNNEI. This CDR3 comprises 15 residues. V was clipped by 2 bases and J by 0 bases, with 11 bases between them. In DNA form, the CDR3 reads TGTGCCAGCAGTGAACGGGACACATACTCCTACGAGCAGTACTTC. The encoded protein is CASSERDTYSYEQYF.

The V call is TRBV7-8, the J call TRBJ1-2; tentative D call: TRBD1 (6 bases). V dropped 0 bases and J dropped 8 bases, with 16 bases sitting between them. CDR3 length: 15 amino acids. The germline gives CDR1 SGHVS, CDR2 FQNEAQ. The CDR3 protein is CASSLAPQGSGGYTF. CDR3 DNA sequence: TGTGCCAGCAGCTTAGCCCCCCAGGGGTCTGGAGGCTACACCTTC.

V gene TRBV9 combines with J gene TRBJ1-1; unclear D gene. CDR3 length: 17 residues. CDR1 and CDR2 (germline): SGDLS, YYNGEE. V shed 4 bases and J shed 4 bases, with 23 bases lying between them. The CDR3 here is CASSPMGGLASPTEAFF. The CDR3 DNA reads TGTGCCAGCAGCCCCATGGGAGGGCTGGCATCCCCCACTGAAGCTTTCTTT. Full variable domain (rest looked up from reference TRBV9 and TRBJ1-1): DSGVTQTPKHLITATGQRVTLRCSPRSGDLSVYWYQQSLDQGLQFLIQYYNGEERAKGNILERFSAQQFPDLHSELNLSSLELGDSALYFCASSPMGGLASPTEAFFGQGTRLTVV.

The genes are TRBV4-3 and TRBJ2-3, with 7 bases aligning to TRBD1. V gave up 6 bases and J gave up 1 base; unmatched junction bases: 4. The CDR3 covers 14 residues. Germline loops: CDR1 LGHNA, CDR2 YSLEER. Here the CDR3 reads CASRQTGGTDTQYF. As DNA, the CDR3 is TGCGCCAGCAGACAAACAGGGGGCACAGATACGCAGTATTTT.

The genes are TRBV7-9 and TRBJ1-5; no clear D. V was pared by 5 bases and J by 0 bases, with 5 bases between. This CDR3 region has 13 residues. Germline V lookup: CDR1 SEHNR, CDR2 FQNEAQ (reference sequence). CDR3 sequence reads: CASSHYSNQPQHF. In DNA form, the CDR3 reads TGTGCCAGCAGCCACTATAGCAATCAGCCCCAGCATTTT. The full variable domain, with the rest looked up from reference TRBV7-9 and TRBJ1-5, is DTGVSQNPRHKITKRGQNVTFRCDPISEHNRLYWYRQTLGQGPEFLTYFQNEAQLEKSRLLSDRFSAERPKGSFSTLEIQRTEQGDSAMYLCASSHYSNQPQHFGDGTRLSIL.

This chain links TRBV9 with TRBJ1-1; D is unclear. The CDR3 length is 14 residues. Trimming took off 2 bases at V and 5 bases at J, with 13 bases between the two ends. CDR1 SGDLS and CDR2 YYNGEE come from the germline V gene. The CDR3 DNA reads TGTGCCAGCAGCGTCGGGGTCGATCAAACTGAAGCTTTCTTT. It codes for CASSVGVDQTEAFF.

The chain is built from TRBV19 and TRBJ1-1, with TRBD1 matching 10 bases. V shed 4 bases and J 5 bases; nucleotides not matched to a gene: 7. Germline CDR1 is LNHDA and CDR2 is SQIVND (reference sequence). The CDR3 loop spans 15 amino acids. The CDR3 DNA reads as TGTGCCAGTAGTAACACCGGGACAGGGGATACTGAAGCTTTCTTT. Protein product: CASSNTGTGDTEAFF.

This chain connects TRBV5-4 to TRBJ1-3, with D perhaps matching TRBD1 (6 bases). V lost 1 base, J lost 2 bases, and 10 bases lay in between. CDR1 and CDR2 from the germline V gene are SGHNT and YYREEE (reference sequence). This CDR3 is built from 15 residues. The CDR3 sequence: CASSLRTGPGNTIYF. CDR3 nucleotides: TGTGCCAGCAGCTTGCGCACAGGGCCTGGAAACACCATATATTTT.

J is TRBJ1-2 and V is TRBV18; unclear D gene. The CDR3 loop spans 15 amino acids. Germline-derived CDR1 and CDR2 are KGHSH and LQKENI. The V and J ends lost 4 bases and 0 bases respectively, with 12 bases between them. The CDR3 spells CASSLSQLTNYGYTF. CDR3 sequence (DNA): TGTGCCAGCTCACTTTCACAGCTAACTAACTATGGCTACACCTTC.

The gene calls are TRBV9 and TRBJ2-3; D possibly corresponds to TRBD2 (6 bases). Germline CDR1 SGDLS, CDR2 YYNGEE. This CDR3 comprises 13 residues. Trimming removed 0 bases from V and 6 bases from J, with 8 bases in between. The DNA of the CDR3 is TGTGCCAGCAGCGTAGCCCGGGGGGATACGCAGTATTTT. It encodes CASSVARGDTQYF.

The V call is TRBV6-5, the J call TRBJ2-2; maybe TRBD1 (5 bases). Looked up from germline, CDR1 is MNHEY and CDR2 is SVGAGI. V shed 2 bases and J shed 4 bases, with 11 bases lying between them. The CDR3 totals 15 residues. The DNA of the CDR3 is TGTGCCAGCAGTTACGATCAGGGCGGCACCGGGGAGCTGTTTTTT. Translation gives CASSYDQGGTGELFF.

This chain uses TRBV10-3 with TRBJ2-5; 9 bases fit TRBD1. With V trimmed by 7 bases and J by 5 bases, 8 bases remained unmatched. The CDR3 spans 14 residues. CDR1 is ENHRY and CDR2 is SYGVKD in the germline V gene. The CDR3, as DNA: TGTGCCATCAAAAGGACAGGGGTGGGGGAGACCCAGTACTTC. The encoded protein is CAIKRTGVGETQYF.